Below, 18 T cell receptor beta chains from the same sample are listed, as sequenced in a study of blood T cells in healthy people across ages. Through a sample-barcoded 5' primer and a J-beta primer mix, a second PCR was run for 7 to 11 cycles. Via MiXCR, TCRdb re-called the 5' RACE reads, giving one row per CDR3 protein. The table has around 1,500,000 distinct CDR3 sequences, 42% seen once. Material: blood. These receptors came from a woman between 18 and 30 years old in good health.

The V and J genes are TRBV28 and TRBJ1-1; 8 nucleotides align to TRBD1. CDR1 MDHEN and CDR2 SYDVKM come from the germline V gene. V shed 4 bases, J shed 1 base, and the junction held 5 bases outside the gene matches. This CDR3 has 15 amino acids. In DNA form, the CDR3 reads TGTGCCAGCAGTTCTCCAGGGACAGGGAACACTGAAGCTTTCTTT. Translation: CASSSPGTGNTEAFF.

The chain recombines TRBV4-1 with TRBJ2-1; maybe TRBD1 (5 bases). The CDR3 contains 13 residues. From germline, CDR1 is MGHRA and CDR2 YSYEKL. V shed 2 bases and J shed 6 bases, with 8 bases lying between them. CDR3 sequence: CASSQTGLNEQFF. DNA for the CDR3: TGCGCCAGCAGCCAAACAGGTCTCAATGAGCAGTTCTTC.

The chain couples TRBV20-1 to TRBJ1-5; D ambiguous. With 3 bases removed from V and 4 bases from J, the gap between germline ends came to 10 bases. The CDR3 runs to 13 residues. Germline V gene data show CDR1 as DFQATT and CDR2 as SNEGSKA (reference sequence). CDR3 sequence reads: CSASVGINQPQHF. The CDR3 nucleotides are TGCAGTGCTAGTGTTGGGATTAATCAGCCCCAGCATTTT.

This chain links TRBV6-5 with TRBJ2-1; TRBD2 might be the D (6 bases). V shed 0 bases and J shed 9 bases, with 15 bases lying between them. The CDR3 is 15 residues long. Per the germline V gene, CDR1 is MNHEY and CDR2 is SVGAGI. CDR3 sequence (DNA): TGTGCCAGCAGTTACTCCTCCCCCGGGGGTGGTGAGCAGTTCTTC. This translates into CASSYSSPGGGEQFF.

The sample holds many counts of this clonotype. This chain uses TRBV15 with TRBJ2-3; D is ambiguous. Germline CDR1 and CDR2: LNHNV and YYDKDF (reference sequence). The CDR3 totals 13 residues. V was clipped by 0 bases and J by 6 bases, with 7 bases between them. CDR3 residues: CATSRDFVDTQYF. The CDR3 DNA sequence: TGTGCCACCAGCAGAGATTTCGTGGATACGCAGTATTTT.

This clonotype has only a few counts. CDR3 residues: CASSIRTGSYGYTF. The CDR3 DNA is TGTGCCAGTAGTATCCGGACAGGCTCCTATGGCTACACCTTC. This chain joins TRBV19 and TRBJ1-2; 7 bases are shared with TRBD1. The junction had 5 bases not matched to a gene; V was cut back by 3 bases and J by 4 bases. The CDR3 loop spans 14 amino acids. The germline V gene has CDR1 LNHDA and CDR2 SQIVND (reference sequence).

The chain carries TRBV4-2 and TRBJ2-5; 10 bases match TRBD2. J was trimmed by 10 bases and V by 3 bases; bases with no gene match: 2. The CDR3 length is 12 residues. CDR1 is LGHNA, CDR2 YNFKEQ, per germline. The chain's CDR3 is CASSHGTSDQYF. The CDR3 bases are TGTGCCAGCAGCCATGGGACTAGCGACCAGTACTTC.

This clonotype came up a few times. The V gene is TRBV25-1, the J gene TRBJ2-7, with D perhaps being TRBD1 or TRBD2 (5 bases each). The CDR3 runs 13 residues. Germline V CDR1 and CDR2: MGHDK, SYGVNS. V shed 8 bases and J shed 2 bases, with 13 bases lying between them. This chain's CDR3 is CASWDEPPYEQYF. For the CDR3, the DNA is TGTGCCAGCTGGGACGAGCCCCCCTACGAGCAGTACTTC.

The table lists this clonotype with a few counts. This chain connects TRBV12-3 or TRBV12-4 to TRBJ2-1, with TRBD2 matching over 10 bases. This CDR3 has 16 amino acids. Trimming at V came to 3 bases and at J to 5 bases, leaving 7 bases not matched to a gene. The CDR3 region has the DNA TGTGCCAGCAGTTTGGGTGCGGGACTAGCGCACAATGAGCAGTTCTTC. Translated: CASSLGAGLAHNEQFF.

This chain uses TRBV3-1 with TRBJ1-2; the D is unclear. Per the germline V gene, CDR1 is LGHDT and CDR2 is YNNKEL (reference sequence). V was trimmed by 1 base and J by 8 bases, leaving 11 bases between them. This CDR3 is 13 amino acids long. The CDR3, as DNA: TGTGCCAGCAGCCAAGTAGAAGGAGAGGGCTACACCTTC. Its protein product is CASSQVEGEGYTF.

This chain links TRBV3-1 with TRBJ1-5; 8 nucleotides agree with TRBD1. CDR3 length: 15 amino acids. Germline CDR1 is LGHDT and CDR2 is YNNKEL (reference sequence). Losses at the gene ends were 3 bases for V and 4 bases for J; bases not matched to a gene: 5. CDR3 bases: TGTGCCAGCAGCCAGACACAGGGGGTGAATCAGCCCCAGCATTTT. Translated: CASSQTQGVNQPQHF.

The chain combines TRBV5-6 with TRBJ1-5, with 9 bases matching TRBD1. The CDR3 sequence is 16 residues long. The germline gives CDR1 SGHDT, CDR2 YYEEEE. V was clipped by 4 bases and J by 6 bases; unmatched bases: 11. For the CDR3, the DNA is TGTGCCAGCAGCGTCGGACAGGGGTTAAGTGGTCAGCCCCAGCATTTT. Translated: CASSVGQGLSGQPQHF.

This clonotype was detected only a few times. The rearrangement uses TRBV7-8 and TRBJ2-3, with D perhaps matching TRBD1 (7 bases). The germline V gene encodes CDR1 SGHVS and CDR2 FQNEAQ. The CDR3 contains 16 residues. V was shortened by 1 base and J by 7 bases, with 18 bases between the two germline ends. The CDR3: CASSLVRVADRNTQYF. CDR3 DNA: TGTGCCAGCAGCTTAGTTAGGGTAGCGGACAGGAATACGCAGTATTTT.

The gene calls are TRBV20-1 and TRBJ2-1; 8 bases match TRBD1. The V and J ends lost 4 bases and 2 bases, in that order; junction bases with no gene match: 4. Per the germline V gene, CDR1 is DFQATT and CDR2 is SNEGSKA (reference sequence). This CDR3 has 14 residues. The DNA for the CDR3 is TGCAGTGCTACCCGACAGGGGACCTACAATGAGCAGTTCTTC. This gives the protein CSATRQGTYNEQFF.

This clonotype has a handful of counts. The rearrangement joins TRBV10-3 to TRBJ1-2; no clear D gene. V dropped 3 bases and J dropped 7 bases, with 15 bases sitting between them. Germline V gene lookup returns CDR1 ENHRY and CDR2 SYGVKD. CDR3 length: 14 residues. CDR3 sequence reads: CAISEPGNLVGYTF. CDR3 coding DNA: TGTGCCATCAGTGAACCCGGCAACCTGGTTGGCTACACCTTC.

This chain joins TRBV7-8 and TRBJ2-1; TRBD1 aligns across 9 bases. Germline V lookup: CDR1 SGHVS, CDR2 FQNEAQ. This CDR3 comprises 16 residues. Trimming cost V 5 bases and J 6 bases; bases outside gene matches: 11. The DNA for the CDR3 is TGTGCCAGCAGCCTACCCACCGGGACAGGGTTCAATGAGCAGTTCTTC. Translated: CASSLPTGTGFNEQFF.

The chain links TRBV20-1 to TRBJ1-2; tentative D call: TRBD1 (5 bases). Germline CDR1 is DFQATT and CDR2 is SNEGSKA (reference sequence). The CDR3 spans 12 residues. V was shortened by 3 bases and J by 5 bases, with 10 bases between the two germline ends. For the CDR3, the DNA is TGCAGTGCTAGGTCCGGGACTTATGGCTACACCTTC. Translation: CSARSGTYGYTF.

As for this clonotype: At one end, the junction sequence differs from germline, possibly due to a read error. The chain joins TRBV10-3 to TRBJ2-5; D possibly corresponds to TRBD2 (6 bases). Germline-derived CDR1 and CDR2 are ENHRY and SYGVKD. This CDR3 spans 14 amino acids. CDR3 coding DNA: TGTACCATCAGCCAACGGGGGACCGAGGAGACCCAGTACTTC. Translated: CTISQRGTEETQYF.